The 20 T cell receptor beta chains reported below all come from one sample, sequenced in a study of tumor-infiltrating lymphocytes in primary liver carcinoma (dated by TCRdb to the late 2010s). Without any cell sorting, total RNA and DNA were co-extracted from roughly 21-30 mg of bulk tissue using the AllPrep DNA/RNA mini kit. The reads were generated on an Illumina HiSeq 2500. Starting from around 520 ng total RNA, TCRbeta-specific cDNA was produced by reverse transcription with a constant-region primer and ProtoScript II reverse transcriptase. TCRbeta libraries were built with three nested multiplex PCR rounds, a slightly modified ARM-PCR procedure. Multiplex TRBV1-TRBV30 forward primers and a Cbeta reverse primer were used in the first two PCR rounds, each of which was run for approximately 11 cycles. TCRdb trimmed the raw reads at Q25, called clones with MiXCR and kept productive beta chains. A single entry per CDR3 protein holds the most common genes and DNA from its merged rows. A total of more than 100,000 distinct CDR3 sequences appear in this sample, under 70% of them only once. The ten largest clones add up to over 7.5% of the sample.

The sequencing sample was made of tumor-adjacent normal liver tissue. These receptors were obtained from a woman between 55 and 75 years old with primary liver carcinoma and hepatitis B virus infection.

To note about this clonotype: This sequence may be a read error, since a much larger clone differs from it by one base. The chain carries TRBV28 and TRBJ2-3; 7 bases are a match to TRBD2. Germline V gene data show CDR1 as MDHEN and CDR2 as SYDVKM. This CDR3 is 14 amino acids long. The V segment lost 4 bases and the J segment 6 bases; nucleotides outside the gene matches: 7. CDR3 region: CASSWSGTRDTQYF. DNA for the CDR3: TGTGCCAGCAGTTGGAGCGGGACTCGGGATACGCAGTATTTT.

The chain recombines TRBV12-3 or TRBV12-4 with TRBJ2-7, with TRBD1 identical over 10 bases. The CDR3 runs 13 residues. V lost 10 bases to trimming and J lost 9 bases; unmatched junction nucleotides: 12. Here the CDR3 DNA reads TGTGCCATCACTCCGTCAGGGGACAGGGGGCAGTACTTC. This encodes CAITPSGDRGQYF.

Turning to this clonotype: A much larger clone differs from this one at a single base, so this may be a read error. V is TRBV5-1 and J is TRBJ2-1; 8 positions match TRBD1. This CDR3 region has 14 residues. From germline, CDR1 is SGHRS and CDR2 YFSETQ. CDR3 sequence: CGSSLSQDRVEQFF. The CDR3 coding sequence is TGCGGCAGCAGCTTATCACAGGACAGGGTTGAGCAGTTCTTC.

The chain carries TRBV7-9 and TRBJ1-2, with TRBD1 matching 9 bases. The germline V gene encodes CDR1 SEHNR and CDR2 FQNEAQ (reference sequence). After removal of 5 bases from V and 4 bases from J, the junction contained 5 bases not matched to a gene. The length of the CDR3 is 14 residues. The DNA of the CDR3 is TGTGCCAGCAGCCCCCGGGGACAGGGCTATGGCTACACCTTC. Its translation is CASSPRGQGYGYTF.

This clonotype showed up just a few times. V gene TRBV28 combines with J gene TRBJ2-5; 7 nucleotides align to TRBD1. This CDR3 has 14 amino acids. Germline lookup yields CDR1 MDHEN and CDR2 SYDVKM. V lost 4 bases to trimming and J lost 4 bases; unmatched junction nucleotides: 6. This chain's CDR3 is CASSWDRPRETQYF. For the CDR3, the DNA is TGTGCCAGCAGTTGGGACAGACCACGAGAGACCCAGTACTTC.

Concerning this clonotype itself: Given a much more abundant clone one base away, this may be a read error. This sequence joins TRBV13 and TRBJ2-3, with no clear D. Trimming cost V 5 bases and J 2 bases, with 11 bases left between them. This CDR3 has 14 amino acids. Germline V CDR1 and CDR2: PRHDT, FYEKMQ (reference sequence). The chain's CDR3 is CASSHMGYTDTQYF. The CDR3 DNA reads TGTGCCAGCAGCCACATGGGTTACACAGATACGCAGTATTTT.

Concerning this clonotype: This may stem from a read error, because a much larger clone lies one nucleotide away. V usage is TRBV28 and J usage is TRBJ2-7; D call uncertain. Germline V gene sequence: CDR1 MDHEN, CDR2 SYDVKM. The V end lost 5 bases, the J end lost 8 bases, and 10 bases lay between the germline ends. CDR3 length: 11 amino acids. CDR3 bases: TGTGCCAGCAGTGTCTTGGTCCAGCAGTACTTC. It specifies CASSVLVQQYF.

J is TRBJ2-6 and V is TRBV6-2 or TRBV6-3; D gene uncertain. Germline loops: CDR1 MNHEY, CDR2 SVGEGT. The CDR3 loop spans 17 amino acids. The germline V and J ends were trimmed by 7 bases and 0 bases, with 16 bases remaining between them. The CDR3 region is CASTPITSSSGANVLTF. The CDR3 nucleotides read TGTGCCAGCACTCCAATTACGTCTAGCTCTGGGGCCAACGTCCTGACTTTC.

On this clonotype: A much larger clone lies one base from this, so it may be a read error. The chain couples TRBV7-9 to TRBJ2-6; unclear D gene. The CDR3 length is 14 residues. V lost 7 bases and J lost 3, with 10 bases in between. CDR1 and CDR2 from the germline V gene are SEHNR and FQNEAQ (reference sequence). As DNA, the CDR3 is TGTGCCAGCACAGATTCCGGTGGGGCCAACGTCCTGACTTTC. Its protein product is CASTDSGGANVLTF.

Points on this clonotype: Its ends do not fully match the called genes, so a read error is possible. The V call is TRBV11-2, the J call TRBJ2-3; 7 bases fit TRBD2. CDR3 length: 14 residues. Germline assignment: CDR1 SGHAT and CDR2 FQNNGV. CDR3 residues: CASSLGGSTDKQYF. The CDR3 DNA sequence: TGTGCCAGTAGCCTTGGCGGGAGTACAGATAAGCAGTATTTT.

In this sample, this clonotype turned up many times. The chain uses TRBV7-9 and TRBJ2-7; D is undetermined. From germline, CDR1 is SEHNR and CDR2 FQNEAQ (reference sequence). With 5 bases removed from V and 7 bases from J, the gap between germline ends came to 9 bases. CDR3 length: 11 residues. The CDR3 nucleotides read TGTGCCAGCAGCCGACTCGGGGAGCAGTACTTC. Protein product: CASSRLGEQYF.

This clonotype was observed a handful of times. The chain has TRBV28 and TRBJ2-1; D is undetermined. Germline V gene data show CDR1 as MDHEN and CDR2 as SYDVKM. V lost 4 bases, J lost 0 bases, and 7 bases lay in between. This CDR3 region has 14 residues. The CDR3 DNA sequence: TGTGCCAGCAGTTGGGTGAGCTCCTACAATGAGCAGTTCTTC. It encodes CASSWVSSYNEQFF.

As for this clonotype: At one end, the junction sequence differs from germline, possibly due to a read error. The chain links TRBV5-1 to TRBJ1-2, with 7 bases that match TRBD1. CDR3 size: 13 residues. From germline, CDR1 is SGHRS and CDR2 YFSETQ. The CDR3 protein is CASRSTGDNGYIF. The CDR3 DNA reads TGCGCCAGCAGGTCAACAGGGGACAATGGCTACATCTTC.

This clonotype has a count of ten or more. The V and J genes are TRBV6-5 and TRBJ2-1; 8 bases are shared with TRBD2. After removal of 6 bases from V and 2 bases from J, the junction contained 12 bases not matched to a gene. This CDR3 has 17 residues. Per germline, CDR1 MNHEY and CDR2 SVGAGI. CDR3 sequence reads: CASRHLSGSAAYNEQFF. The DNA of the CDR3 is TGTGCCAGCAGACACTTAAGCGGGAGTGCAGCCTACAATGAGCAGTTCTTC.

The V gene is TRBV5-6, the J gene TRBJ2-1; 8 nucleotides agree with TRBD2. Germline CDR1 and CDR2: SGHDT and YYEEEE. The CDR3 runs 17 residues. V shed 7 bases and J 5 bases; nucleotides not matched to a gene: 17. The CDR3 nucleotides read TGTGCCAGCGGCCTCCGGGGGGGGGCATCTGTTCACAATGAGCAGTTCTTC. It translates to CASGLRGGASVHNEQFF.

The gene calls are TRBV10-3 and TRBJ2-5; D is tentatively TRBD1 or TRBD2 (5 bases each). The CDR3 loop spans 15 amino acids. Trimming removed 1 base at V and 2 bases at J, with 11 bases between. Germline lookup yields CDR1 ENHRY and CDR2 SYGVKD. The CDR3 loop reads CAISELTGLQETQYF. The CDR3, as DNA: TGTGCCATCAGTGAGTTAACGGGGCTACAAGAGACCCAGTACTTC.

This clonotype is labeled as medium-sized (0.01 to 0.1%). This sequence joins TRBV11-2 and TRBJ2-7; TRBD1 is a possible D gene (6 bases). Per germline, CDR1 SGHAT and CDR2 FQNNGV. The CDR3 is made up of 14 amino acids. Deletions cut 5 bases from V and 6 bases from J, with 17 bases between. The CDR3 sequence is CASSPPSGASEQYF. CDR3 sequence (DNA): TGTGCCAGCAGCCCCCCTTCAGGGGCTAGCGAGCAGTACTTC.

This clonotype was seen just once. DNA for the CDR3: TGTGCCAGCAGCTTGCTTGTGGGAGCTAAGGTCTACGAGCAGTACTTC. It codes for CASSLLVGAKVYEQYF. This chain uses TRBV11-2 with TRBJ2-7; maybe TRBD2 (5 bases). This CDR3 has 16 amino acids. In germline, CDR1 is SGHAT, CDR2 FQNNGV. V lost 3 bases to trimming and J lost 3 bases, with 18 bases between them.

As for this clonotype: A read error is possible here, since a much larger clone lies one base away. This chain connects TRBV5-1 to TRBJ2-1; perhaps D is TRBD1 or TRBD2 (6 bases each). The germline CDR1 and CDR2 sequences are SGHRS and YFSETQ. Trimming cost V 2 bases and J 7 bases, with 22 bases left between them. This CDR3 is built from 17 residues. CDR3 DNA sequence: TGCGCCAGCAGCTTTATGTCCGGAGGGGGGAGTGGGAATGAGCAGTTCTTC. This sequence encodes CASSFMSGGGSGNEQFF.

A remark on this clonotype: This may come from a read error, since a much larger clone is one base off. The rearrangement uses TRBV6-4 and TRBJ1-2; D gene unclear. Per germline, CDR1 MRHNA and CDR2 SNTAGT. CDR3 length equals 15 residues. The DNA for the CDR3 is TGTGCCGGCAGTGACGGTCGATCTCCTGCGGGTGGCTACACCTTC. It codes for CAGSDGRSPAGGYTF.